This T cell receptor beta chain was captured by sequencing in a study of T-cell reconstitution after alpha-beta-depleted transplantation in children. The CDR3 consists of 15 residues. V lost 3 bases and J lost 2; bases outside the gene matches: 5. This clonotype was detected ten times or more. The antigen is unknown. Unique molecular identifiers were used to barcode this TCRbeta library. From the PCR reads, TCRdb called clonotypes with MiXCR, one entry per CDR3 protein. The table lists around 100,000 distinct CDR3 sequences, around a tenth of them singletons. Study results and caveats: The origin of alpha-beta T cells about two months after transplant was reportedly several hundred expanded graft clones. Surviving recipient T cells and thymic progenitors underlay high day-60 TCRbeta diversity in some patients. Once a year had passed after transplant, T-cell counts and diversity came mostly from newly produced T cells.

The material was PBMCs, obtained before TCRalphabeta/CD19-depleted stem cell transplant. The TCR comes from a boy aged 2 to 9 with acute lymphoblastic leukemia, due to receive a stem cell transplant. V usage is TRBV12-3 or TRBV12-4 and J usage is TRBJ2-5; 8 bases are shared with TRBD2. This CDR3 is CASSLSSGGQETQYF. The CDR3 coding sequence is TGTGCCAGCAGTTTGTCGAGCGGGGGACAAGAGACCCAGTACTTC.